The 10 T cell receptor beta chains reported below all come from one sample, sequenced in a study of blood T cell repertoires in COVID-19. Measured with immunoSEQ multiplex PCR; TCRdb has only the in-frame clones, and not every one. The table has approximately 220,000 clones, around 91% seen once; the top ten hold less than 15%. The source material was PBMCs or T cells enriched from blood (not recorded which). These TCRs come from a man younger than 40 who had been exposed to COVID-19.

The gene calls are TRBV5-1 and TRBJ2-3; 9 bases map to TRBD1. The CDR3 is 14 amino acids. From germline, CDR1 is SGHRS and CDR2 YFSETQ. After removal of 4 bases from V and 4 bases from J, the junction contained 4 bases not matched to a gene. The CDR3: CASSMDRGADTQYF. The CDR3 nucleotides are TGCGCCAGCAGCATGGACAGGGGTGCAGATACGCAGTATTTT.

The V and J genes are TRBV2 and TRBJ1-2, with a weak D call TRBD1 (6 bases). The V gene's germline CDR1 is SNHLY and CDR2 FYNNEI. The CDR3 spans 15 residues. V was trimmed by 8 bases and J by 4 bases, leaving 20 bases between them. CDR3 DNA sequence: TGTGCCAGCGGAGATTTGGGGGACACCTTCTATGGCTACACCTTC. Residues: CASGDLGDTFYGYTF.

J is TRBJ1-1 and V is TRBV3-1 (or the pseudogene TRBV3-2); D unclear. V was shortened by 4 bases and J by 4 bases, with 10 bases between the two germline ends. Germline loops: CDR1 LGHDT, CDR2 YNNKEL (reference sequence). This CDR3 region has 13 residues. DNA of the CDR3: TGTGCCAGCAGCCCCAAACTACGCACTGAAGCTTTCTTT. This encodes CASSPKLRTEAFF.

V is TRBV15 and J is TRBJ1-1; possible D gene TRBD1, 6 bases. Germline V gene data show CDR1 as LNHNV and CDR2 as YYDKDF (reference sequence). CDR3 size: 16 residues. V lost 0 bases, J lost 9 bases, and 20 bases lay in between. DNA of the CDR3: TGTGCCACCAGCAGAGATCCTGGACAGTCGTCACCCCAAGCTTTCTTT. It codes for CATSRDPGQSSPQAFF.

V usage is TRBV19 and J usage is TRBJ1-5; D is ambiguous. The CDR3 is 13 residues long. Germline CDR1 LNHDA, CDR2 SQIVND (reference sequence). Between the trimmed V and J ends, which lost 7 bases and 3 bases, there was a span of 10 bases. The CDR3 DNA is TGTGCCAGTAAAATGGCGGTCAATCAGCCCCAGCATTTT. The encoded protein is CASKMAVNQPQHF.

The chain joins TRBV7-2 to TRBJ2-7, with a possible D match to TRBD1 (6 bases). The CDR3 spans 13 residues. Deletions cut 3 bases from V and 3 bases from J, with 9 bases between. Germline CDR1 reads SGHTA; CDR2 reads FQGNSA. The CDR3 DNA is TGTGCCAGCAGCTTTGACAGGCGCTACGAGCAGTACTTC. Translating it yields CASSFDRRYEQYF.

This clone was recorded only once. The CDR3 reads CASSSDPRRSLHF. CDR3 bases: TGTGCCAGCAGCTCTGACCCCCGCAGGTCCCTCCACTTT. The V gene is TRBV11-3, the J gene TRBJ1-6; D gene uncertain. From germline, CDR1 is SGHNT and CDR2 YENEEA. The CDR3 runs to 13 residues. V shed 4 bases and J shed 14 bases, with 15 bases lying between them.

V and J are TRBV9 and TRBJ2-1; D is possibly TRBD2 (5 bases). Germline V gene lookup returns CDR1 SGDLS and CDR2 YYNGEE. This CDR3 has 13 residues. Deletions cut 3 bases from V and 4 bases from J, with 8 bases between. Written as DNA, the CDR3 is TGTGCCAGCAGCGCCGGGGATTACAATGAGCAGTTCTTC. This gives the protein CASSAGDYNEQFF.

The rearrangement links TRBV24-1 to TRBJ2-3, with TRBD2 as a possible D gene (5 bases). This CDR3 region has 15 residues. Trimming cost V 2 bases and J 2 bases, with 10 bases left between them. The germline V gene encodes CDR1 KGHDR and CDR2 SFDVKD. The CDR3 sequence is CATSDSPGNTDTQYF. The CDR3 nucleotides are TGTGCCACCAGTGATTCCCCGGGAAACACAGATACGCAGTATTTT.

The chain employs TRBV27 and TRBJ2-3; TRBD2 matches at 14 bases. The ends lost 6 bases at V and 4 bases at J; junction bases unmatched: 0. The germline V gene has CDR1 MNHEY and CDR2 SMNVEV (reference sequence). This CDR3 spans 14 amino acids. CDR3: CASRTSGGADTQYF. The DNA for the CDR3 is TGTGCCAGCAGGACTAGCGGGGGGGCAGATACGCAGTATTTT.